This TCR beta chain was found in a study of naive and memory T cell subsets. Two oligonucleotides, mixed equimolar, formed the beta constant-region primer covering TRBC1 and TRBC2. TCRdb called the UMI-ligation and nested PCR reads again in MiXCR, with one record for every CDR3 protein. The sample lists around 160,000 distinct CDR3 sequences, over 15% occurring once. The clonotype comes from a human donor in good health. Sequenced material: naive CD4+ T cells from blood.

CDR3 residues: CASSPPGRGAYEQYF. Written as DNA, the CDR3 is TGTGCCAGCTCACCACCGGGACGGGGGGCCTACGAGCAGTACTTC. The rearrangement links TRBV18 to TRBJ2-7; 7 bases line up with TRBD2. Germline CDR1 is KGHSH and CDR2 is LQKENI. The CDR3 contains 15 residues. Trimming removed 0 bases from V and 2 bases from J; junction bases left unmatched: 4.